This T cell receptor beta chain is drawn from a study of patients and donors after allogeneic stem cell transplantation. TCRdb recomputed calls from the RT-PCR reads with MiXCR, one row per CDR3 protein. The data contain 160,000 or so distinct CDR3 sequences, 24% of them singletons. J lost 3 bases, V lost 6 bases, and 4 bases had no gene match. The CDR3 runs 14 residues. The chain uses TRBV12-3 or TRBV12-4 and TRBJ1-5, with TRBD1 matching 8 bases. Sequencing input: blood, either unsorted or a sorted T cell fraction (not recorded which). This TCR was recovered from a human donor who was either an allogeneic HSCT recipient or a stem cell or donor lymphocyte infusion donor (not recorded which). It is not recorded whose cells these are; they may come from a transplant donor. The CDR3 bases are TGTGCCAGCAGCACCAGGGGGCACAATCAGCCCCAGCATTTT. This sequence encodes CASSTRGHNQPQHF.